The rows below give T cell receptor beta chains drawn from one sample of a study of blood T cell repertoires in COVID-19. The data were produced by immunoSEQ multiplex PCR, yet TCRdb's version contains in-frame clones alone and is incomplete. The sample records under 200,000 clones, about 90% being singletons. The sample was PBMCs or T cells enriched from blood (not recorded which). Every receptor here comes from a woman between 50 and 59 years old who had recovered from COVID-19. Each CDR3 is given with its conserved first and last residue. A D gene is named only where the DNA matches it firmly. Clone size, where shown, is once, few, many, or a class for clones that have expanded.

j_call v_call d_call clone_size cdr3_nt cdr3_aa
TRBJ1-1 TRBV18 TRBD1 . TGTGCCAGCTCACCACCCTCATCGGGACAGGGAGGTGAAGCTTTCTTT CASSPPSSGQGGEAFF
TRBJ2-7 TRBV7-9 . . TGTGCCAGCAGCTCCCTAGACCGCTTGGGCGAGCAGTACTTC CASSSLDRLGEQYF
TRBJ2-3 TRBV11-3 . . TGTGCCAGCAGCTTAAGGGAGCACGAGTATTTT CASSLREHEYF
TRBJ1-3 TRBV21-1 . . TGTGCCAGCAGCAAAGGATCTGGGGGCTCCAAGTACACCATATATTTT CASSKGSGGSKYTIYF
TRBJ2-1 TRBV5-1 . . TGCGCCAGCAGCTTGGCCGTTAACTCTCTCTCCTACAATGAGCAGTTCTTC CASSLAVNSLSYNEQFF
TRBJ1-3 TRBV7-9 . . TGTGCCAGCAGCTTAGATGGAACGGGCTCTGGAAACACCATATATTTT CASSLDGTGSGNTIYF
TRBJ2-7 TRBV6-5 TRBD1 . TGTGCCAGCAGTTACATTCCGGGACAGGGTACGCACGAGCAGTACTTC CASSYIPGQGTHEQYF
TRBJ2-2 TRBV6-6 . . TGTGCCAGCAGGGACAGAGCGGTACCGACCGGGGAGCTGTTTTTT CASRDRAVPTGELFF
TRBJ2-3 TRBV6-5 TRBD2 . TGTGCCAGCATCTACTGGACTAGCGGGAGGGATACGCAGTATTTT CASIYWTSGRDTQYF
TRBJ2-3 TRBV7-9 TRBD2 . TGTGCCAGCAGCCTGGGACTAGCGGGAGTAGGAGCAGATACGCAGTATTTT CASSLGLAGVGADTQYF
TRBJ2-2 TRBV5-1 . . TGCGCCAGCAGCTTAACAACCCCGGGTGGGGAGCTGTTTTTT CASSLTTPGGELFF
TRBJ2-1 TRBV16 . . TGTGCCAGCACATCCTACAATGAGCAGTTCTTC CASTSYNEQFF
TRBJ1-3 TRBV19 TRBD1 . TGTGCCAGTAGTATACAGGGGGCGAACACCATATATTTT CASSIQGANTIYF
TRBJ2-1 TRBV4-1 . . TGCGCCAGCAGCCGGCTCAGCTCCTACAATGAGCAGTTCTTC CASSRLSSYNEQFF
TRBJ1-4 TRBV19 TRBD1 . TGTGCCAGTAGTACGGGACAGGGAAGTGAAAAACTGTTTTTT CASSTGQGSEKLFF
TRBJ1-2 TRBV18 . . TGTGCCAGCTCACCACCGAGGGCGGAACCCCCCTATGGCTACACCTTC CASSPPRAEPPYGYTF
TRBJ2-4 TRBV15 TRBD2 . TGTGCCACCAGCAGAGATTTCTCCCCGGGAGGCGGAGCCAAAAACATTCAGTACTTC CATSRDFSPGGGAKNIQYF
TRBJ2-1 TRBV19 . . TGTGCCAGTACCGTGAGCCTAGCGTCCTACAATGAGCAGTTCTTC CASTVSLASYNEQFF
TRBJ1-1 TRBV19 TRBD1 . TGTGCCAGTAGTCCAAGGACAGGGGGCGAAGCTTTCTTT CASSPRTGGEAFF
TRBJ1-4 TRBV28 . . TGTGCCAGCAGCCGGGGTGGGTCAACTAATGAAAAACTGTTTTTT CASSRGGSTNEKLFF
TRBJ2-7 TRBV7-8 TRBD1 . TGTGCCAGCAGCGCGGGACAGGGGGTCTACGAGCAGTACTTC CASSAGQGVYEQYF
TRBJ2-3 TRBV9 TRBD1 . TGTGCCAGCAGCCCTGGACAGGGCACAGATACGCAGTATTTT CASSPGQGTDTQYF
TRBJ2-7 TRBV3-1/TRBV3-2 TRBD2 . TGTGCCAGCAGCCAGCAATCTTCCGGGACTAGACCCCCTCGGCAGTACTTC CASSQQSSGTRPPRQYF
TRBJ1-1 TRBV10-2 TRBD1 . TGCGCCAGCAGTTGGACAGGGGGGAATACTGAAGCTTTCTTT CASSWTGGNTEAFF
TRBJ2-1 TRBV5-1 TRBD2 . TGCGCCAGCAGCTTGATGCCCAGCGGGAGTTTCCCCCATGAGCAGTTCTTC CASSLMPSGSFPHEQFF
TRBJ2-3 TRBV4-2 . . TGTGCCAGCAGCCAAGAGGGGATAGCGGTTTTCACAGATACGCAGTATTTT CASSQEGIAVFTDTQYF
TRBJ1-1 TRBV3-1/TRBV3-2 . . TGTGCCAGCAGCCCGAGACAGAGAGAGAACACTGAAGCTTTCTTT CASSPRQRENTEAFF
TRBJ1-3 TRBV10-3 TRBD1 once TGCGCGTCTATGGGACAGGGAAGCTCTGGAAACACCATATATTTT CASMGQGSSGNTIYF
TRBJ1-5 TRBV27 . . TGTGCCAGCAGTTTTCGGGGGGGAGGGTATCAGCCCCAGCATTTT CASSFRGGGYQPQHF
TRBJ1-4 TRBV18 . . TGTGCCAGCTCACCCCTAGGTGGGTCCGTTAATGAAAAACTGTTTTTT CASSPLGGSVNEKLFF
TRBJ1-4 TRBV12-3/TRBV12-4 . . TGTGCCAGCAGTATAAGACAGGAAAAACTGTTTTTT CASSIRQEKLFF
TRBJ2-1 TRBV15 . . TGTGCCACCAGCAGAGATAAAGGAGCGTCCTCAAGCTCCTACAATGAGCAGTTCTTC CATSRDKGASSSSYNEQFF
TRBJ1-2 TRBV18 TRBD1 . TGTGCCAGCTCACCTGACAGGGACGGAGGCGGCTACACCTTC CASSPDRDGGGYTF
TRBJ1-4 TRBV11-2 TRBD1 . TGTGCCAGCAGCTACGGGACAGTTAATGAAAAACTGTTTTTT CASSYGTVNEKLFF
TRBJ2-1 TRBV7-9 TRBD2 . TGTGCCAGCAGCGGACTAGCGGGAGGGCCCAGTGAGCAGTTCTTC CASSGLAGGPSEQFF
TRBJ2-3 TRBV30 TRBD2 . TGTGCCTGGAGTCCGGGGGGGGATCTGGATACGCAGTATTTT CAWSPGGDLDTQYF
TRBJ2-5 TRBV18 . . TGTGCCAGCTCATCAGACATACAAGAGACCCAGTACTTC CASSSDIQETQYF
TRBJ1-2 TRBV24-1 . . TGTGCCACCAGTTTGACCACGGGGTATGGCTACACCTTC CATSLTTGYGYTF
TRBJ1-5 TRBV28 TRBD1 . TGTGCCAGCACCTCAGGCGGGACAGGGAGGAGCAATCAGCCCCAGCATTTT CASTSGGTGRSNQPQHF
TRBJ2-7 TRBV28 . . TGTGCCAGCAGTACAACCCGGAGGAGGCAGTACTTC CASSTTRRRQYF
TRBJ1-1 TRBV12-3/TRBV12-4 TRBD1 . TGTGCCAGCAGTTTTGCAGGGGGCACTGAAGCTTTCTTT CASSFAGGTEAFF